The sequence of this TCR beta chain was determined in a study of cytotoxic CD8 clonotypes in ibrutinib-treated CLL. The protocol was immunoSEQ multiplex PCR, while the TCRdb copy is restricted to in-frame clones and leaves out a portion. This sample has 150,000 to 200,000 clones; over 55% occur once, and the top ten carry 13%. CDR1 and CDR2 from the germline V gene are SGHTA and FQGTGA. The CDR3 sequence is 16 residues long. Between the trimmed V and J ends, which lost 0 bases and 2 bases, there was a span of 10 bases. Only one count was recorded for this clone. The source material was PBMCs, sampled after 24 months of ibrutinib treatment. This clonotype was sampled from a human donor with chronic lymphocytic leukemia. The chain links TRBV7-3 to TRBJ2-2, with D possibly TRBD2 on 6 matching bases. The CDR3 DNA reads TGTGCCAGCAGCTTAACCCGGGACTTCAACACCGGGGAGCTGTTTTTT. Its protein product is CASSLTRDFNTGELFF.